Below are 20 T cell receptor beta chains sequenced from a single sample in a study of vaccination and CD4 T cells after COVID-19. What these receptors recognize is not known. The Oncomine TCR Beta short-read assay was applied to DNA of cultured CD4+ T cells. TCRdb re-called the PCR reads through MiXCR, storing one row per CDR3 protein. The sample includes about 19,000 distinct CDR3 sequences, around 29% of them seen just once. Described treatment: roughly ten-day PBMC culture with coronavirus spike peptide pools or control peptides (ViraFEST assay). Material for sequencing was cultured CD4+ T cells from blood. The receptors were gathered from a human donor with COVID-19.

This clonotype appeared a few times. DNA for the CDR3: TGTGCCATCAGTGAGGAACAGGGTACCAATCAGCCCCAGCATTTT. Translating it yields CAISEEQGTNQPQHF. The chain carries TRBV10-3 and TRBJ1-5, with TRBD1 as a possible D gene (6 bases). Trimming removed 2 bases from V and 3 bases from J, with 11 bases in between. This CDR3 is 15 amino acids long. Germline CDR1 is ENHRY and CDR2 is SYGVKD.

The chain joins TRBV11-2 to TRBJ2-7; no clear D. The CDR3 has 14 amino acids. Deletions cut 5 bases from V and 0 bases from J, with 11 bases between. Germline CDR1 SGHAT, CDR2 FQNNGV. The chain's CDR3 is CASSLSLLSYEQYF. The CDR3 nucleotides are TGTGCCAGCAGCCTCAGCCTCCTCTCCTACGAGCAGTACTTC.

The CDR3 sequence is CASSVAVHNYEQYF. The CDR3 region has the DNA TGTGCCAGCAGCGTAGCGGTACACAACTACGAGCAGTACTTC. The rearrangement joins TRBV9 to TRBJ2-7; D uncertain. V lost 0 bases and J lost 3, with 10 bases in between. The CDR3 consists of 14 residues. Germline CDR1 SGDLS, CDR2 YYNGEE.

This clonotype was detected only a few times. The V call is TRBV6-5, the J call TRBJ1-1; D perhaps matches TRBD1 (5 bases). Germline V lookup: CDR1 MNHEY, CDR2 SVGAGI. Trimming took off 0 bases at V and 3 bases at J, with 11 bases between the two ends. The CDR3 contains 15 residues. This chain's CDR3 is CASSYSRTYDTEAFF. Written as DNA, the CDR3 is TGTGCCAGCAGTTACTCGAGGACATATGACACTGAAGCTTTCTTT.

The rearrangement joins TRBV4-1 to TRBJ1-2; no definite D call. CDR1 is MGHRA, CDR2 YSYEKL, per germline. The length of the CDR3 is 15 residues. Deletions cut 0 bases from V and 2 bases from J, with 10 bases between. The CDR3 DNA reads as TGCGCCAGCAGCCAAGAGGGCACCTCAAACTATGGCTACACCTTC. Its protein is CASSQEGTSNYGYTF.

This clonotype showed up just a few times. This chain links TRBV12-5 with TRBJ2-7; D is undetermined. Germline lookup yields CDR1 LGHNT and CDR2 FRNRAP. There are 14 residues in the CDR3. Trimming pared 7 bases from V and 0 bases from J, leaving 13 bases between. The CDR3 region is CASAPPRVSYEQYF. In DNA form, the CDR3 reads TGTGCTAGTGCCCCGCCTCGGGTCTCCTACGAGCAGTACTTC.

This clonotype was observed once. It may be a read error: a sequence one base away is much more abundant. J is TRBJ1-5 and V is TRBV15, with a possible D match to TRBD1 (6 bases). This CDR3 is built from 17 residues. Germline assignment: CDR1 LNHNV and CDR2 YYDKDF (reference sequence). The CDR3 nucleotides are TGTGTCACCAGCATTCCTGGGGGGGCAGGGAGCAATCAGCCCCAGCATTTT. Amino acids: CVTSIPGGAGSNQPQHF.

The rearrangement links TRBV7-9 to TRBJ1-4; tentatively, D is TRBD1 (5 bases). With 4 bases removed from V and 4 bases from J, the gap between germline ends came to 13 bases. The CDR3 extends over 15 amino acids. CDR1 SEHNR and CDR2 FQNEAQ come from the germline V gene (reference sequence). Written as DNA, the CDR3 is TGTGCCAGCAGCTCTGACGGGGCCCTTAATGAAAAACTGTTTTTT. This encodes CASSSDGALNEKLFF.

The J gene is TRBJ1-1, the V gene TRBV18; D gene unclear. CDR1 is KGHSH, CDR2 LQKENI, per germline. This CDR3 region has 17 residues. Between the trimmed V and J ends, which lost 1 base and 3 bases, there was a span of 18 bases. CDR3 coding DNA: TGTGCCAGCTCACCACGGCAGACGGCGGGGAAGGACACTGAAGCTTTCTTT. It specifies CASSPRQTAGKDTEAFF.

This clonotype is medium-sized in the sample. The chain joins TRBV12-3 or TRBV12-4 to TRBJ1-1, with D possibly TRBD1 on 5 matching bases. The CDR3 has 14 residues. Trimming left V 5 bases short and J 2 bases short, with 12 bases between. As DNA, the CDR3 is TGTGCCAGCAGTGGAGGGGTGGGAAACACTGAAGCTTTCTTT. This codes for CASSGGVGNTEAFF.

The rearrangement joins TRBV30 to TRBJ1-4, with D perhaps matching TRBD1 (5 bases). CDR3 size: 11 residues. V lost 1 base and J 15 bases, leaving 12 bases between the germline ends. Germline-derived CDR1 and CDR2 are GTSNPN and SVGIG (reference sequence). For the CDR3, the DNA is TGTGCCTGGAGTGAAAGGGCGGGGGTGTTTTTT. Encoded protein: CAWSERAGVFF.

V usage is TRBV20-1 and J usage is TRBJ2-7; D ambiguous. The germline V and J ends were trimmed by 0 bases and 3 bases, with 15 bases remaining between them. Germline values: CDR1 DFQATT, CDR2 SNEGSKA (reference sequence). The CDR3 runs 15 residues. This CDR3 is CSARDLSVGLYEQYF. As DNA, the CDR3 is TGCAGTGCTAGAGATCTCAGCGTTGGTCTCTACGAGCAGTACTTC.

In its sample, this clonotype was seen a few times. The rearrangement links TRBV5-1 to TRBJ1-2; TRBD1 matches 7 bases. This CDR3 is built from 14 residues. Germline loops: CDR1 SGHRS, CDR2 YFSETQ. The trim removed 3 bases at V and 1 base at J, leaving 3 bases unmatched. The CDR3 DNA reads as TGCGCCAGCAGCTCCGCAGGGGGTAACTATGGCTACACCTTC. Protein sequence: CASSSAGGNYGYTF. The full variable domain, in which reference TRBV5-1 and TRBJ1-2 provide the parts outside the CDR3, is KAGVTQTPRYLIKTRGQQVTLSCSPISGHRSVSWYQQTPGQGLQFLFEYFSETQRNKGNFPGRFSGRQFSNSRSEMNVSTLELGDSALYLCASSSAGGNYGYTFGSGTRLTVV.

The chain employs TRBV30 and TRBJ2-5, with a tentative D call TRBD1 (6 bases). Germline V gene sequence: CDR1 GTSNPN, CDR2 SVGIG (reference sequence). The CDR3 extends over 16 amino acids. V was shortened by 7 bases and J by 1 base, with 22 bases between the two germline ends. CDR3 protein: CALQRGTGLSQETQYF. The CDR3 DNA reads as TGTGCCTTACAAAGGGGGACGGGCCTATCCCAAGAGACCCAGTACTTC.

J is TRBJ2-7 and V is TRBV12-3 or TRBV12-4; D may be TRBD1 or TRBD2 (6 bases each). V shed 4 bases and J shed 0 bases, with 13 bases lying between them. This CDR3 comprises 15 residues. CDR3 amino acids: CASSSRGTSSYEQYF. In nucleotides, the CDR3 is TGTGCCAGCAGTTCTCGGGGGACAAGCTCCTACGAGCAGTACTTC.

This clonotype appeared once. CDR3 sequence (DNA): TGTGCCACCGCCCAGGGTGGGCTTGAAAAACTGTTTTTT. It codes for CATAQGGLEKLFF. The rearrangement uses TRBV28 and TRBJ1-4; a possible D gene is TRBD1 (5 bases). This CDR3 comprises 13 residues. CDR1 and CDR2 (germline): MDHEN, SYDVKM. V was trimmed by 10 bases and J by 7 bases, leaving 16 bases between them. Complete variable domain (other parts from reference TRBV28 and TRBJ1-4): DVKVTQSSRYLVKRTGEKVFLECVQDMDHENMFWYRQDPGLGLRLIYFSYDVKMKEKGDIPEGYSVSREKKERFSLILESASTNQTSMYLCATAQGGLEKLFFGSGTQLSVL.

This chain joins TRBV7-9 and TRBJ1-2, with 8 bases lining up with TRBD1. Germline V gives CDR1 SEHNR, CDR2 FQNEAQ (reference sequence). This CDR3 has 15 amino acids. Trimming removed 0 bases from V and 0 bases from J; junction bases left unmatched: 0. Here the CDR3 reads CASSLAGQANYGYTF. Written as DNA, the CDR3 is TGTGCCAGCAGCTTAGCGGGACAGGCTAACTATGGCTACACCTTC.

The chain links TRBV6-5 to TRBJ2-7; D unclear. The germline V gene encodes CDR1 MNHEY and CDR2 SVGAGI. V dropped 3 bases and J dropped 0 bases, with 9 bases sitting between them. The CDR3 spans 14 residues. In nucleotides, the CDR3 is TGTGCCAGCAGTTATGTCCCGGGCTCCTACGAGCAGTACTTC. Its translation is CASSYVPGSYEQYF.

In its sample, this clonotype was seen a few times. The chain employs TRBV7-2 and TRBJ2-3; 12 bases map to TRBD2. The CDR3 has 15 residues. The J segment lost 7 bases and the V segment lost 5 bases, leaving 7 bases of the junction unmatched. The germline CDR1 and CDR2 sequences are SGHTA and FQGNSA. The DNA for the CDR3 is TGTGCCAGCAGCCCACTAGCGGGGGGCGGGAATACGCAGTATTTT. Amino acid sequence: CASSPLAGGGNTQYF.

This clonotype was detected only a few times. This chain links TRBV20-1 with TRBJ2-7; 9 nucleotides agree with TRBD1. The CDR3 extends over 13 amino acids. J lost 6 bases, V lost 8 bases, and 11 bases had no gene match. The germline V gene encodes CDR1 DFQATT and CDR2 SNEGSKA (reference sequence). The CDR3 sequence: CSFGRQGVREQYF. CDR3 in DNA: TGCAGTTTCGGGAGACAGGGGGTTCGCGAGCAGTACTTC.